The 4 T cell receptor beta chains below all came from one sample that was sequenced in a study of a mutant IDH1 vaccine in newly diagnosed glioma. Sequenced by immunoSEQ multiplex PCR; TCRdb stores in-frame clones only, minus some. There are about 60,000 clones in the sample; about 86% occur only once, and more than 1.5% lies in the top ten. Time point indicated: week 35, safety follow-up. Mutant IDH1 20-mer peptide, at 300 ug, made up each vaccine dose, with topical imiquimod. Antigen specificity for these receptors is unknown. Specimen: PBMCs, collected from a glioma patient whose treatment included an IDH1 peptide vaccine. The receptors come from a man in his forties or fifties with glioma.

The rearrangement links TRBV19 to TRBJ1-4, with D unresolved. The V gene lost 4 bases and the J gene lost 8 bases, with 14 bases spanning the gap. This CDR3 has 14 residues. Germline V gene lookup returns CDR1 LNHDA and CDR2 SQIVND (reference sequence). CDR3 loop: CASSNLRRAEKLFF. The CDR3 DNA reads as TGTGCCAGTAGTAATCTCAGGAGGGCAGAAAAACTGTTTTTT.

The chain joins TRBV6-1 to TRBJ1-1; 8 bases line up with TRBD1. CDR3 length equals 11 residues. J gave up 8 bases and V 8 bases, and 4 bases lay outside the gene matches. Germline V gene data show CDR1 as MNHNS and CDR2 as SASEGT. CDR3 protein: CASGTGEEAFF. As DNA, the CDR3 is TGTGCCAGCGGGACAGGTGAGGAAGCTTTCTTT.

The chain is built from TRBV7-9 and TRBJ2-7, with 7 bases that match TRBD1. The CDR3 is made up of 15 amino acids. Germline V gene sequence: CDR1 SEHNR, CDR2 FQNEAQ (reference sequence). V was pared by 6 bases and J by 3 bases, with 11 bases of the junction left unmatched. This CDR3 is CASRGLRGQDYEQYF. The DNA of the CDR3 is TGTGCCAGCAGGGGGCTAAGAGGACAGGACTACGAGCAGTACTTC.

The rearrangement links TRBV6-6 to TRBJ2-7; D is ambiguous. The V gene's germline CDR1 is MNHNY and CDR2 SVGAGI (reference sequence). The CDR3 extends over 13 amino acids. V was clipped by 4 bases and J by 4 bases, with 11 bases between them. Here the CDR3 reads CASSSEFGYEQYF. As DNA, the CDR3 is TGTGCCAGCAGTTCCGAGTTTGGGTACGAGCAGTACTTC.